What follows are 24 T cell receptor beta chains derived from one specimen sequenced in a study of T cell responses to AZD1222 COVID-19 vaccine. Sequenced by immunoSEQ multiplex PCR; TCRdb stores in-frame clones only, minus some. This sample carries some 150,000 clones, 85% to 95% of them seen once, and the ten largest clones take 1.5% to 2%. The sequencing used peripheral blood, collected on day 0 of AZD1222 vaccination. These TCRs come from an adult in good health.

The rearrangement uses TRBV7-3 and TRBJ2-1; 7 positions agree with TRBD1. The CDR3 totals 13 residues. In germline, CDR1 is SGHTA, CDR2 FQGTGA. J was trimmed by 6 bases and V by 6 bases; bases with no gene match: 5. The CDR3 reads CASRPGDSNEQFF. The CDR3 nucleotides are TGTGCCAGCAGACCCGGGGACAGCAATGAGCAGTTCTTC.

This chain links TRBV19 with TRBJ2-7; TRBD1 agrees at 10 bases. V shed 7 bases, J shed 3 bases, and the junction held 9 bases outside the gene matches. The CDR3 is 15 amino acids. CDR1 LNHDA and CDR2 SQIVND come from the germline V gene (reference sequence). The CDR3 DNA is TGTGCCAGTAAGGCCTGGGGGACAGGGGACTACGAGCAGTACTTC. Protein: CASKAWGTGDYEQYF. Combining the CDR3 with reference TRBV19 and TRBJ2-7 gives the whole variable domain DGGITQSPKYLFRKEGQNVTLSCEQNLNHDAMYWYRQDPGQGLRLIYYSQIVNDFQKGDIAEGYSVSREKKESFPLTVTSAQKNPTAFYLCASKAWGTGDYEQYFGPGTRLTVT.

The CDR3 region is CASSEERALPGNTIYF. The CDR3 DNA reads as TGTGCCAGCAGTGAAGAGCGGGCCCTGCCTGGAAACACCATATATTTT. The chain employs TRBV6-1 and TRBJ1-3, with D uncertain. Trimming shortened V by 1 base and J by 2 bases, and 12 bases separated the two germline ends. Germline-derived CDR1 and CDR2 are MNHNS and SASEGT. There are 16 residues in the CDR3.

The chain combines TRBV27 with TRBJ2-7, with D perhaps given as TRBD1 or TRBD2 (5 bases each). The CDR3 contains 15 residues. Germline V gene data show CDR1 as MNHEY and CDR2 as SMNVEV (reference sequence). V lost 8 bases to trimming and J lost 1 base, with 18 bases between them. This CDR3 is CASGLKGMGSYEQYF. The CDR3 coding sequence is TGTGCCAGCGGACTGAAGGGGATGGGGTCCTACGAGCAGTACTTC.

The rearrangement uses TRBV5-4 and TRBJ1-3; D uncertain. Germline lookup yields CDR1 SGHNT and CDR2 YYREEE (reference sequence). V was pared by 3 bases and J by 1 base, with 8 bases between. The CDR3 is 14 residues long. The CDR3 loop is CASSSGDSGNTIYF. The DNA of the CDR3 is TGTGCCAGCAGCTCTGGGGATTCTGGAAACACCATATATTTT.

The chain couples TRBV4-2 to TRBJ2-1, with D tentatively TRBD1 (6 bases). V gave up 2 bases and J gave up 6 bases, with 20 bases separating them. CDR3 length equals 17 residues. Per the germline V gene, CDR1 is LGHNA and CDR2 is YNFKEQ. CDR3 DNA sequence: TGTGCCAGCAGCCAACGCTCAACAGGGTTTTCGGCCAATGAGCAGTTCTTC. This codes for CASSQRSTGFSANEQFF.

V is TRBV14 and J is TRBJ2-7; maybe TRBD2 (6 bases). Germline CDR1 SGHDN, CDR2 FVKESK. Deletions cut 4 bases from V and 1 base from J, with 8 bases between. The CDR3 contains 13 residues. The CDR3: CASSRGLSYEQYF. The CDR3 bases are TGTGCCAGCAGCCGCGGACTATCCTACGAGCAGTACTTC.

The chain uses TRBV7-8 and TRBJ2-1; D unclear. The length of the CDR3 is 12 residues. The ends were cut back, 11 bases at V and 5 bases at J, with 13 bases in the middle. CDR1 and CDR2 from the germline V gene are SGHVS and FQNEAQ. CDR3 region: CASRAFNNEQFF. CDR3 DNA: TGTGCCTCCCGGGCTTTTAACAATGAGCAGTTCTTC.

This chain links TRBV5-6 with TRBJ2-2; 8 nucleotides match TRBD1. V was pared by 0 bases and J by 1 base, with 2 bases of the junction left unmatched. The length of the CDR3 is 16 residues. The V gene's germline CDR1 is SGHDT and CDR2 YYEEEE. CDR3 amino acids: CASSLGTGLNTGELFF. In nucleotides, the CDR3 is TGTGCCAGCAGCTTGGGGACAGGGTTGAACACCGGGGAGCTGTTTTTT.

The rearrangement uses TRBV9 and TRBJ1-3; possible D gene TRBD1, 5 bases. Germline lookup yields CDR1 SGDLS and CDR2 YYNGEE. The CDR3 runs 16 residues. V lost 1 base to trimming and J lost 0 bases, with 11 bases between them. CDR3 bases: TGTGCCAGCAGCGTACAGGGACTTAGCTCTGGAAACACCATATATTTT. The encoded protein is CASSVQGLSSGNTIYF.

This clone was observed a single time. The chain carries TRBV18 and TRBJ1-1; D perhaps matches TRBD1 (5 bases). The CDR3 has 16 residues. Germline CDR1 reads KGHSH; CDR2 reads LQKENI. V shed 2 bases and J shed 0 bases, with 13 bases lying between them. CDR3 nucleotides: TGTGCCAGCTCACCATCGGGGCAGGTCATGAACACTGAAGCTTTCTTT. Amino acids: CASSPSGQVMNTEAFF.

This chain links TRBV7-9 with TRBJ1-5; D may be TRBD1 (6 bases). This CDR3 region has 15 residues. CDR1 and CDR2 (germline): SEHNR, FQNEAQ (reference sequence). V shed 5 bases and J shed 6 bases, with 17 bases lying between them. CDR3 loop: CASSPEGGGGQPQHF. The CDR3 region has the DNA TGTGCCAGCAGCCCGGAGGGGGGGGGCGGTCAGCCCCAGCATTTT.

This chain joins TRBV7-9 and TRBJ1-6, with D unclear. There are 12 residues in the CDR3. The germline CDR1 and CDR2 sequences are SEHNR and FQNEAQ (reference sequence). V was trimmed by 5 bases and J by 12 bases, leaving 11 bases between them. In DNA, the CDR3 is TGTGCCAGCAGCCCCCCCCTAGAACCCCTCCACTTT. Residues: CASSPPLEPLHF.

CDR3 region: CATSLQGGNEKLFF. As DNA, the CDR3 is TGTGCCACCAGCCTCCAAGGGGGCAATGAAAAACTGTTTTTT. The chain recombines TRBV15 with TRBJ1-4, with 7 bases identical to TRBD1. V shed 5 bases and J 5 bases; nucleotides not matched to a gene: 5. The CDR3 has 14 residues. From germline, CDR1 is LNHNV and CDR2 YYDKDF (reference sequence).

This chain's CDR3 is CASSETGQGPYNEQFF. The CDR3 DNA reads as TGCGCCAGCAGCGAAACGGGACAGGGCCCCTACAATGAGCAGTTCTTC. The chain joins TRBV4-1 to TRBJ2-1; TRBD1 matches at 9 bases. The CDR3 spans 16 residues. Germline CDR1 reads MGHRA; CDR2 reads YSYEKL. V trimming: 5 bases; J trimming: 2 bases; junction bases outside the gene matches: 7.

This chain links TRBV10-3 with TRBJ1-1; TRBD1 aligns across 11 bases. Per germline, CDR1 ENHRY and CDR2 SYGVKD. Unmatched junction bases numbered 4, after V lost 4 bases and J lost 3 bases. The CDR3 runs 15 residues. The CDR3 DNA follows: TGTGCCATCAGTGGGACAGGGGGCGCGGACACTGAAGCTTTCTTT. Translated: CAISGTGGADTEAFF.

The chain couples TRBV3-1 (or the pseudogene TRBV3-2) to TRBJ2-7; 9 nucleotides align to TRBD1. CDR1 is LGHDT, CDR2 YNNKEL, per germline (reference sequence). This CDR3 is built from 15 residues. Unmatched junction bases numbered 11, after V lost 7 bases and J lost 4 bases. This CDR3 reads CASTTSQGAPYEQYF. CDR3 nucleotide sequence: TGTGCCAGCACCACCTCACAGGGGGCGCCTTACGAGCAGTACTTC.

This chain links TRBV5-4 with TRBJ1-1; TRBD1 aligns across 7 bases. From germline, CDR1 is SGHNT and CDR2 YYREEE (reference sequence). The V segment lost 3 bases and the J segment 4 bases; nucleotides outside the gene matches: 12. The CDR3 runs 16 residues. The CDR3 loop reads CASSSLDRARSTEAFF. The CDR3 DNA reads as TGTGCCAGCAGCTCCTTAGACAGGGCTCGGAGCACTGAAGCTTTCTTT.

This clone is a singleton in its sample. This chain connects TRBV18 to TRBJ1-5; 8 bases align to TRBD1. The CDR3 spans 14 residues. Germline values: CDR1 KGHSH, CDR2 LQKENI. V shed 4 bases and J 9 bases; nucleotides not matched to a gene: 8. Written as DNA, the CDR3 is TGTGCCAGCTCACGCTCGGGACAGGCAAGGCCCCAGCATTTT. Its protein is CASSRSGQARPQHF.

The chain has TRBV5-8 and TRBJ1-2, with D perhaps matching TRBD1 (5 bases). The CDR3 totals 14 residues. Trimming removed 4 bases from V and 4 bases from J, with 14 bases in between. From germline, CDR1 is SGHTS and CDR2 YDEGEE. The CDR3 nucleotides read TGTGCCAGCAGCCCCCCCGACAGACCCTATGGCTACACCTTC. Amino acids: CASSPPDRPYGYTF.

This rearrangement joins TRBV15 to TRBJ2-1; weak D call: TRBD1 (6 bases). This CDR3 spans 16 amino acids. V was shortened by 0 bases and J by 2 bases, with 11 bases between the two germline ends. Germline V gene lookup returns CDR1 LNHNV and CDR2 YYDKDF (reference sequence). This CDR3 reads CATSRDQGPPYNEQFF. CDR3 DNA sequence: TGTGCCACCAGCAGAGATCAGGGGCCCCCCTACAATGAGCAGTTCTTC.

The chain uses TRBV7-3 and TRBJ1-1; tentatively, D is TRBD1 (5 bases). Trimming shortened V by 1 base and J by 2 bases, and 11 bases separated the two germline ends. Germline CDR1 is SGHTA and CDR2 is FQGTGA. The CDR3 runs to 15 residues. As DNA, the CDR3 is TGTGCCAGCAGCTTAAGCCGGGGGGGTAACACTGAAGCTTTCTTT. As protein: CASSLSRGGNTEAFF.

This chain joins TRBV5-1 and TRBJ1-2; D is perhaps TRBD1 (6 bases). This CDR3 comprises 16 residues. The germline V gene encodes CDR1 SGHRS and CDR2 YFSETQ. Trimming stripped 1 base from V and 6 bases from J, with 19 bases between. The CDR3 loop reads CASSLSGGDKGDGYTF. The CDR3 DNA sequence: TGCGCCAGCAGCTTGTCTGGGGGGGACAAGGGCGATGGCTACACCTTC.

The V call is TRBV29-1, the J call TRBJ1-4, with 7 nucleotides matching TRBD1. CDR1 SQVTM and CDR2 ANQGSEA come from the germline V gene. There are 13 residues in the CDR3. The ends lost 7 bases at V and 3 bases at J; junction bases unmatched: 5. CDR3 sequence (DNA): TGCAGCGGAAGAGACAGGGCTAATGAAAAACTGTTTTTT. This codes for CSGRDRANEKLFF.